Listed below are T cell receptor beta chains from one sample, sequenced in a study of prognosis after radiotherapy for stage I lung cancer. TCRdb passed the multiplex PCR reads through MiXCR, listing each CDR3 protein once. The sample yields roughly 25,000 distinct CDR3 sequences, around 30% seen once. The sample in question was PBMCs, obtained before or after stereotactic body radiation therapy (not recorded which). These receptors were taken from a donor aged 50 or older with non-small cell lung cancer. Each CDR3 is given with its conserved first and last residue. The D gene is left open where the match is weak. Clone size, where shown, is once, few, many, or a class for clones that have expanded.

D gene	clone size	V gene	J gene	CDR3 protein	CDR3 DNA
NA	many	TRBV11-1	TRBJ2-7	CASSPAGRGLYEQYF	TGTGCCAGCAGCCCTGCCGGGAGGGGGCTCTACGAGCAGTACTTC
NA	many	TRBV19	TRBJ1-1	CASSHIDRSEAFF	TGTGCCAGTAGTCACATTGACAGGAGTGAAGCTTTCTTT
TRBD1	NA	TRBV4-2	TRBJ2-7	CASSQDLAGGRSSYEQYF	TGTGCCAGCAGCCAAGATTTGGCAGGGGGCCGATCCTCCTACGAGCAGTACTTC
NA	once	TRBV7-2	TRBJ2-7	CASSQLAGSTYEQYF	TGTGCCAGCAGCCAACTTGCGGGGTCAACCTACGAGCAGTACTTC
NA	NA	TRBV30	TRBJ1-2	CAWSSMLWGYTF	TGTGCCTGGAGTTCTATGTTGTGGGGCTACACCTTC
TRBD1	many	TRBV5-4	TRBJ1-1	CASSEGQGALGTFF	TGTGCCAGCAGCGAAGGACAGGGGGCCTTGGGGACTTTCTTT
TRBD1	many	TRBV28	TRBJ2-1	CASRSTGGVFF	TGTGCCAGCAGATCGACAGGGGGCGTGTTCTTC
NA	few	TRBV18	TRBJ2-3	CVSSPGTELSTDTQYF	TGTGTCAGCTCACCAGGGACTGAGTTAAGCACAGATACGCAGTATTTT
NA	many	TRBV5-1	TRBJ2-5	CASTIDRPPEVQYF	TGCGCCAGCACTATTGACAGGCCCCCTGAGGTCCAGTACTTC
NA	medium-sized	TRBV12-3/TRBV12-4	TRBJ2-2	CASSLRAGSGIGELFF	TGTGCCAGCAGTTTAAGGGCCGGGAGCGGAATCGGGGAGCTGTTTTTT
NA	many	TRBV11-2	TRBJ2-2	CASSLQGGFTGELFF	TGTGCCAGCAGCTTACAGGGGGGATTCACCGGGGAGCTGTTTTTT
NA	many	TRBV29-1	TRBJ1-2	CSVDGSYGYTF	TGCAGCGTTGATGGAAGCTATGGCTACACCTTC
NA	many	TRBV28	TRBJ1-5	CASSFQGQPQHF	TGTGCCAGCAGTTTTCAAGGTCAGCCCCAGCATTTT
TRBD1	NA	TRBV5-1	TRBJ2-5	CASSLGQGGQETQYF	TGCGCCAGCAGCTTGGGACAGGGGGGTCAAGAGACCCAGTACTTC
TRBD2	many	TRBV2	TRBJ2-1	CASKTGGTGNEQFF	TGTGCCAGCAAAACGGGAGGGACGGGGAATGAGCAGTTCTTC
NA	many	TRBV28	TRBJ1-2	CASSWDASYGYTF	TGTGCCAGCAGTTGGGACGCCTCGTATGGCTACACCTTC
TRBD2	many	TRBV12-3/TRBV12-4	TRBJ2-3	CASSSQGLAGRDTQYF	TGTGCCAGCAGTTCCCAGGGACTAGCGGGAAGAGATACGCAGTATTTT
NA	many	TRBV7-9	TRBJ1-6	CASSPGGSYSPLHF	TGTGCCAGCAGCCCGGGGGGGTCTTATTCACCCCTCCACTTT
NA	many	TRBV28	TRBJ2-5	CASSSSGQAAGETQYF	NA
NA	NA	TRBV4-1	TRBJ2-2	CASSQGMSELFF	TGCGCCAGCAGCCAAGGGATGTCAGAGCTGTTTTTT
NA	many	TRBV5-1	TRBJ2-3	CASTWGVSTDTQYF	TGCGCCAGCACCTGGGGAGTTAGCACAGATACGCAGTATTTT
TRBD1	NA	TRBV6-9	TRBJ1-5	CASSYGTGFNQPQHF	TGTGCCAGCAGTTACGGGACAGGATTCAATCAGCCCCAGCATTTT
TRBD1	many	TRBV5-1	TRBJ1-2	CASSSTGLEGYTF	TGCGCCAGCAGCTCGACAGGGCTTGAAGGCTACACCTTC
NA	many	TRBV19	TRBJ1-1	CASSERQTSEAFF	TGTGCCAGTAGTGAACGTCAGACTTCTGAAGCTTTCTTT
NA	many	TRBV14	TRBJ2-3	CASSQDVGQRITDTQYF	TGTGCCAGCAGCCAAGATGTAGGACAGAGAATCACAGATACGCAGTATTTT
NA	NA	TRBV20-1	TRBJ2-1	CSAGDSRDSAYNEQFF	TGCAGTGCTGGGGACAGCCGGGACTCCGCATACAATGAGCAGTTCTTC
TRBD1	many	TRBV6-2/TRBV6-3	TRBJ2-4	CASTIKGALAKNIQYF	TGTGCCAGCACTATCAAGGGGGCTCTAGCCAAAAACATTCAGTACTTC
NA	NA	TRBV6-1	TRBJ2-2	CASSKRTVVNTGELFF	TGTGCCAGCAGCAAAAGGACAGTTGTCAACACCGGGGAGCTGTTTTTT
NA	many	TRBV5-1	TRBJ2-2	CASSLRDPGELFF	TGCGCCAGCAGCTTGCGCGATCCCGGGGAGCTGTTTTTT
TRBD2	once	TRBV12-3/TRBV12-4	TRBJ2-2	CASSFRYLGLAGGLTGELFF	TGTGCCAGCAGTTTTAGGTATCTCGGACTAGCTGGAGGACTCACCGGGGAGCTGTTTTTT
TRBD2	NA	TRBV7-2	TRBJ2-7	CASSLAARTSGAEVYYEQYF	TGTGCCAGCAGTTTGGCAGCTCGGACTAGCGGCGCGGAAGTTTACTACGAGCAGTACTTC
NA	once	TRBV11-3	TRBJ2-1	CASSTRDNGGDEQFF	TGTGCCAGCAGCACCCGGGATAACGGGGGAGATGAGCAGTTCTTC
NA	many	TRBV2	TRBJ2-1	CASSRNMRLNEQFF	TGTGCCAGCAGTAGAAACATGCGGTTAAATGAGCAGTTCTTC
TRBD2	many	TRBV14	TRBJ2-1	CASSRSPFRGGRNEQFF	TGTGCCAGCAGCCGTTCCCCTTTTCGGGGGGGCCGCAATGAGCAGTTCTTC
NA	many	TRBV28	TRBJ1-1	CASSLRSSTEAFF	TGTGCCAGCAGTTTACGATCGAGCACTGAAGCTTTCTTT
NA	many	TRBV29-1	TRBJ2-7	CSVEEGYEQYF	TGCAGCGTTGAAGAGGGGTACGAGCAGTACTTC
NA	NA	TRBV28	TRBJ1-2	CASSLSDSYKAYTF	TGTGCCAGCAGTTTAAGCGACAGTTACAAAGCCTACACCTTC
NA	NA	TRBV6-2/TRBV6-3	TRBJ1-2	CASSIQVAPGYGYTF	TGTGCCAGCAGTATCCAGGTGGCGCCTGGGTATGGCTACACCTTC
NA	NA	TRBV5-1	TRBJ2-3	CASSLRLSGVLSTDTQYF	TGCGCCAGCAGCTTAAGACTATCGGGAGTGCTCAGCACAGATACGCAGTATTTT
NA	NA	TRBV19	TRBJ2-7	CASSSHEGCKNKQYF	TGTGCCAGTAGTTCCCACGAGGGGTGCAAGAACAAGCAGTACTTC